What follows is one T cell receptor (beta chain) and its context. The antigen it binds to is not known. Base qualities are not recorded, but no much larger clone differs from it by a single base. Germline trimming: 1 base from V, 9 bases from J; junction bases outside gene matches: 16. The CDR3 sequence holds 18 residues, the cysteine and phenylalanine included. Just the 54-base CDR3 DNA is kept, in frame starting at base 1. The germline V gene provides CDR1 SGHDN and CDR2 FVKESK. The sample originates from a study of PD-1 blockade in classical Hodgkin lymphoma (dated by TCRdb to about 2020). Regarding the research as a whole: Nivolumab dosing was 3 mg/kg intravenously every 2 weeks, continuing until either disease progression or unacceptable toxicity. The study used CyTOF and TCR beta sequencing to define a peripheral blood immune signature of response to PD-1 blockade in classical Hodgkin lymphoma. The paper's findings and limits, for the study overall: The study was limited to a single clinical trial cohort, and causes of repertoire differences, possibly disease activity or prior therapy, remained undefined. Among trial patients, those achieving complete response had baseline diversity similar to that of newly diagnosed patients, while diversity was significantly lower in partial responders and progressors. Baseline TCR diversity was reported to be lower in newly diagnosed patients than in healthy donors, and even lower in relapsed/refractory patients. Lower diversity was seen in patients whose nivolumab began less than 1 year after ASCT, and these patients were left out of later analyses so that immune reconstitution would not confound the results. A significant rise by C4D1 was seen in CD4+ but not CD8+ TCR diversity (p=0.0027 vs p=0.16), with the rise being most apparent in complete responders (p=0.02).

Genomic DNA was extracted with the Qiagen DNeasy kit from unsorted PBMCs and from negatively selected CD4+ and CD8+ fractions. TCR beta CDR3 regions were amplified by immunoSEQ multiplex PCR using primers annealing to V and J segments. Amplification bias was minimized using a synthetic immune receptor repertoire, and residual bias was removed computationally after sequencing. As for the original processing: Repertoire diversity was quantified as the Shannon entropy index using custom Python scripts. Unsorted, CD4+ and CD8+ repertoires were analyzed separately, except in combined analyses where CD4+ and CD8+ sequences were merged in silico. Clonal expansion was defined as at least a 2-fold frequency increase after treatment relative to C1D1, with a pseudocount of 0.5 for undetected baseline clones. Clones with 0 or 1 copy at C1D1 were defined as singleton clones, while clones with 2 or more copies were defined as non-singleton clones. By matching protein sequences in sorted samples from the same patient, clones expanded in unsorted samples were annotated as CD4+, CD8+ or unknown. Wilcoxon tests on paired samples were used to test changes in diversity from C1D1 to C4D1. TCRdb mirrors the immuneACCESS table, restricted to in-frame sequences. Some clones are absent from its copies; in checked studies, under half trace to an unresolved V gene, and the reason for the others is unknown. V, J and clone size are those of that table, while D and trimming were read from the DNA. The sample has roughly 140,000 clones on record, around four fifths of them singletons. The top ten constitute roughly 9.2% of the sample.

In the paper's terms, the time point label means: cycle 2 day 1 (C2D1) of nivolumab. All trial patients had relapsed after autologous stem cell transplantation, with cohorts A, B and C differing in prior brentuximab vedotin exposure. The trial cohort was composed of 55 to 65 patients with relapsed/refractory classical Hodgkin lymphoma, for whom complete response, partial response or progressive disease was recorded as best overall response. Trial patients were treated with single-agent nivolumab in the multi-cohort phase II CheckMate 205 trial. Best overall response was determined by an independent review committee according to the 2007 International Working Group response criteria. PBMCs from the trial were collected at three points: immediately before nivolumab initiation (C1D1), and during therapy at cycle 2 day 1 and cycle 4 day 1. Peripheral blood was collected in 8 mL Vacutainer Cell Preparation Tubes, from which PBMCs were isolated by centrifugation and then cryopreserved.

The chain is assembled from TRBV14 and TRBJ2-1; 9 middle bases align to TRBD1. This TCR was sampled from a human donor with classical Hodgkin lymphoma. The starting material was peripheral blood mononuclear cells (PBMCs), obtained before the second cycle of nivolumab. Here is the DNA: TGTGCCAGCAGCCAAGTCCCCGGGACAGGGATACGATCTGGTGAGCAGTTCTTC. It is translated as CASSQVPGTGIRSGEQFF.